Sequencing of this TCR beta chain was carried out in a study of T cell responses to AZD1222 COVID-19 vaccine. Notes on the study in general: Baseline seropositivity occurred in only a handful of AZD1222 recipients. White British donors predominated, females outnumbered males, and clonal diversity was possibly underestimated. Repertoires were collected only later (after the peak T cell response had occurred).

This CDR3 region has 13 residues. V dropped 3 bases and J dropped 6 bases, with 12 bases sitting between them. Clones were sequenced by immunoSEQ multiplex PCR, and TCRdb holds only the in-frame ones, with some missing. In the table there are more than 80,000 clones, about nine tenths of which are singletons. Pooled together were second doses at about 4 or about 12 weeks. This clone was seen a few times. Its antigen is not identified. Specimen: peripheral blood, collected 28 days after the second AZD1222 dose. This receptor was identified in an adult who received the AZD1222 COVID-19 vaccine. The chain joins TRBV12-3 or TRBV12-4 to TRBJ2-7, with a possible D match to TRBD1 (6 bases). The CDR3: CASSFNRASEQYF. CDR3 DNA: TGTGCCAGCAGTTTTAACAGGGCCAGCGAGCAGTACTTC.